A single sample is the source of the 8 T cell receptor beta chains below, sequenced in a study of blood T cell repertoires in COVID-19. The data were produced by immunoSEQ multiplex PCR, yet TCRdb's version contains in-frame clones alone and is incomplete. The data contain under 150,000 clones, around 84% of them singletons. Sequences were obtained from PBMCs or T cells enriched from blood (not recorded which). The receptor set was obtained from a man aged 40-55 years with acute COVID-19.

This clone was seen a handful of times. This specimen includes other DNA sequences encoding the same CDR3. In DNA, the CDR3 is TGTGCCAGCAGTCCCGGGACAGCTTATGGCTACACCTTC. As protein: CASSPGTAYGYTF. The chain uses TRBV12-3 or TRBV12-4 and TRBJ1-2, with 7 bases fitting TRBD1. The junction had 5 bases not matched to a gene; V was cut back by 5 bases and J by 5 bases. CDR3 length equals 13 residues.

The J gene is TRBJ1-2, the V gene TRBV5-8; perhaps TRBD1 as D (5 bases). The germline V gene encodes CDR1 SGHTS and CDR2 YDEGEE. The CDR3 is 15 amino acids. Trimming took 6 bases from V and 3 from J, leaving 18 bases between them. The CDR3 is CASTRGKGGDYGYTF. For the CDR3, the DNA is TGTGCCAGCACCCGGGGGAAGGGAGGAGACTATGGCTACACCTTC.

This chain uses TRBV24-1 with TRBJ2-1, with 11 bases matching TRBD2. The CDR3 totals 15 residues. After removal of 0 bases from V and 15 bases from J, the junction contained 9 bases not matched to a gene. Germline V gene lookup returns CDR1 KGHDR and CDR2 SFDVKD. The CDR3 here is CATSDLGPSGGRRFF. The CDR3 nucleotides read TGTGCCACCAGTGATTTGGGGCCTAGCGGGGGGAGGAGGTTCTTC.

This chain connects TRBV9 to TRBJ2-7; D may be TRBD2 (5 bases). The CDR3 runs to 16 residues. Trimming stripped 3 bases from V and 1 base from J, with 17 bases between. Germline loops: CDR1 SGDLS, CDR2 YYNGEE. The CDR3, as DNA: TGTGCCAGCAGCGGGGGATTGGCTAGCAGTTCCTACGAGCAGTACTTC. Translation gives CASSGGLASSSYEQYF.

The chain recombines TRBV5-4 with TRBJ1-2; tentative D call: TRBD1 (6 bases). Trimming took off 4 bases at V and 4 bases at J, with 14 bases between the two ends. Germline V gene lookup returns CDR1 SGHNT and CDR2 YYREEE (reference sequence). This CDR3 contains 14 residues. The CDR3 loop is CASSLGGAAYGYTF. The CDR3 DNA is TGTGCCAGCAGCCTAGGGGGGGCGGCCTATGGCTACACCTTC.

V gene TRBV5-1 combines with J gene TRBJ2-1; 8 bases fit TRBD2. Germline V gene lookup returns CDR1 SGHRS and CDR2 YFSETQ. V was clipped by 1 base and J by 8 bases; unmatched bases: 11. The CDR3 totals 16 residues. The CDR3 is CASSLSGTRGVDEQFF. The CDR3 DNA follows: TGCGCCAGCAGCTTGTCCGGGACTAGGGGGGTTGATGAGCAGTTCTTC. The full variable domain, its missing parts supplied by reference TRBV5-1 and TRBJ2-1, is KAGVTQTPRYLIKTRGQQVTLSCSPISGHRSVSWYQQTPGQGLQFLFEYFSETQRNKGNFPGRFSGRQFSNSRSEMNVSTLELGDSALYLCASSLSGTRGVDEQFFGPGTRLTVL.

This clone was counted ten times or more. Here the CDR3 reads CASSIQGPYEQYF. In DNA form, the CDR3 reads TGTGCCAGTAGTATACAGGGTCCCTACGAGCAGTACTTC. The V gene is TRBV19, the J gene TRBJ2-7; the D gene is possibly TRBD1 (5 bases). The V and J ends lost 2 bases and 2 bases respectively, with 7 bases between them. The CDR3 runs 13 residues. Germline-derived CDR1 and CDR2 are LNHDA and SQIVND (reference sequence).

The genes are TRBV9 and TRBJ1-2; the match to TRBD1 covers 12 bases. Germline CDR1 is SGDLS and CDR2 is YYNGEE. The CDR3 extends over 20 amino acids. J was trimmed by 6 bases and V by 3 bases; bases with no gene match: 21. CDR3 nucleotides: TGTGCCAGCAGCGCTAGCGGGGGAAGGGACAGGGGGCTGATCTCCCATGGCTACACCTTC. It translates to CASSASGGRDRGLISHGYTF.